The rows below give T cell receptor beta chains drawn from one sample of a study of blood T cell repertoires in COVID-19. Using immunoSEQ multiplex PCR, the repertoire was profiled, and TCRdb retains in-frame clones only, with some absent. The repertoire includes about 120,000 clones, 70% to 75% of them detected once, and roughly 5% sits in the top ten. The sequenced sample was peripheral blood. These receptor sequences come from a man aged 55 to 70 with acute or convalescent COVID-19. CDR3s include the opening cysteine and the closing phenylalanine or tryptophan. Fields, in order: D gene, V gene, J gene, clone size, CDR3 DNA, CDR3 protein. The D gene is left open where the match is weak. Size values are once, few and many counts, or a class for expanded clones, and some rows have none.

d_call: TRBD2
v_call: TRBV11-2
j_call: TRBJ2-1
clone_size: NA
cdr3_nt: TGTGCCAGCAGCGTCTACTCTAGCGGGGGGGCCAACAATGAGCAGTTCTTC
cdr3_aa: CASSVYSSGGANNEQFF

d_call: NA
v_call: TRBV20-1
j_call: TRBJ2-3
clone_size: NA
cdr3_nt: TGCAGTGCTAGTTCCGGGATCACAGATACGCAGTATTTT
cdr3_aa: CSASSGITDTQYF

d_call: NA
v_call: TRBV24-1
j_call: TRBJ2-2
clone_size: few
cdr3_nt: TGTGCCACCAGTGTTGGCTTCCTAGGCGGTAGCGGGGAGCTGTTTTTT
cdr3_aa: CATSVGFLGGSGELFF

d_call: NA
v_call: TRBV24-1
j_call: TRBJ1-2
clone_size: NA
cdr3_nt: TGTGCCACCAGTGATTTGCGTACTAACTATGGCTACACCTTC
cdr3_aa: CATSDLRTNYGYTF

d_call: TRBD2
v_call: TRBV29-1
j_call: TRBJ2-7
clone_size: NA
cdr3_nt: TGCAGCGTTGGTCCCGGGAGCGGGGCCTCCTACGAGCAGTACTTC
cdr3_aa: CSVGPGSGASYEQYF

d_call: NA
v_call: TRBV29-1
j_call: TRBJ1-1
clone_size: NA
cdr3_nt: TGCTCCGCGGGGCAGTTCAACACTGAAGCTTTCTTT
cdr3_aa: CSAGQFNTEAFF

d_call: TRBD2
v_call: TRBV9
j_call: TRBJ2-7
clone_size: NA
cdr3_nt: TGTGCCAGCAGCGCGGGGGGACTAGAGAAAGAGCAGTACTTC
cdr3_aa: CASSAGGLEKEQYF

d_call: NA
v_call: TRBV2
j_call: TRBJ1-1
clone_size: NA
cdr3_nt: TGTGCCAGCAGGACGCCGGATACCGGGACAAAAAACACTGAAGCTTTCTTT
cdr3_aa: CASRTPDTGTKNTEAFF

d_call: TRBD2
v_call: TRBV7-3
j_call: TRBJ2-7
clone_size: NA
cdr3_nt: TGTGCCAGCAGCCCTTCGAGGACTAGCGGTCCCTACGAGCAGTACTTC
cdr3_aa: CASSPSRTSGPYEQYF

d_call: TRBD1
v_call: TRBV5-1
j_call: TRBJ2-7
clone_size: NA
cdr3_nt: TGCGCCAGCAGCTTGGGGGGGACAGTCTCCTACGAGCAGTACTTC
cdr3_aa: CASSLGGTVSYEQYF

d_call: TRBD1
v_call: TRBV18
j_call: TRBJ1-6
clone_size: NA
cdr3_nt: TGTGCCAGCTCACAAGGGACAGGGTGGAATTCACCCCTCCACTTT
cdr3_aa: CASSQGTGWNSPLHF

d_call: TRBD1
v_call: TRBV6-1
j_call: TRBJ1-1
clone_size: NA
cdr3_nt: TGTGCCAGCAGTGAAAGTCGGGGACAGGGGGGAGGCGGAGCTTTCTTT
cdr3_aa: CASSESRGQGGGGAFF

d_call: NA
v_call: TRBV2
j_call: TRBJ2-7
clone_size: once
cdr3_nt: TGTGCCAGCAGTCTCACCCAGGGGATTAAGTACTTC
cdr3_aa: CASSLTQGIKYF

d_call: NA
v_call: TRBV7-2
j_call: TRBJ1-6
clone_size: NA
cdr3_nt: TGTGCCAGCAGCTTAGGACAGGATAATTCACCCCTCCACTTT
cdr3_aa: CASSLGQDNSPLHF

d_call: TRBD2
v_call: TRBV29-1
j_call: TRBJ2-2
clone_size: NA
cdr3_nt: TGCAGCGTTGTTTCAAGCGGGGGGGCTGACGGGGAGCTGTTTTTT
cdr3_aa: CSVVSSGGADGELFF

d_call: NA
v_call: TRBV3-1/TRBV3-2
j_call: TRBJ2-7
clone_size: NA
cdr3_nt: TGTGCCAGCAGCCCCCAGAACTACGAGCAGTACTTC
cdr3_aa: CASSPQNYEQYF

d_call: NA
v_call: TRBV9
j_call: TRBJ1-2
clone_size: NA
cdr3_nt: TGTGCCAGCAGCGCAGTAGGGGGGGCTGGTGGCTACACCTTC
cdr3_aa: CASSAVGGAGGYTF

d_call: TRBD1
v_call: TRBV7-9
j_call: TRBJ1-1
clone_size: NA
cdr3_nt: TGTGCCAGCAGCTTAGTAGGACAGGGAGGGACTGAAGCTTTCTTT
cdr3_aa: CASSLVGQGGTEAFF

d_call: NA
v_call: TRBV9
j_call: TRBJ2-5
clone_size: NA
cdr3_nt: TGTGCCAGCAGCCCCCGTCGCAGGGCCCAAGAGACCCAGTACTTC
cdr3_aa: CASSPRRRAQETQYF

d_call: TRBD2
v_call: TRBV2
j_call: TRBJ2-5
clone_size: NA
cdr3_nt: TGTGCCAGCAGTGAGACTTTCGGACTAGCGGGAGTTCGGGAGACCCAGTACTTC
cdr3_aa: CASSETFGLAGVRETQYF

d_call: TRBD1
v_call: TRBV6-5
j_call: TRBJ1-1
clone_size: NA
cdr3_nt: TGTGCCAGCACCTTGACAGGGAGCACTGAAGCTTTCTTT
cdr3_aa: CASTLTGSTEAFF

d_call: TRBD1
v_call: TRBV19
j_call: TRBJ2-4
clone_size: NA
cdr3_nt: TGTGCCAGTAGTTCGGGACAGGGGGCCCAAGATGGGGCCAAAAACATTCAGTACTTC
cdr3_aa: CASSSGQGAQDGAKNIQYF